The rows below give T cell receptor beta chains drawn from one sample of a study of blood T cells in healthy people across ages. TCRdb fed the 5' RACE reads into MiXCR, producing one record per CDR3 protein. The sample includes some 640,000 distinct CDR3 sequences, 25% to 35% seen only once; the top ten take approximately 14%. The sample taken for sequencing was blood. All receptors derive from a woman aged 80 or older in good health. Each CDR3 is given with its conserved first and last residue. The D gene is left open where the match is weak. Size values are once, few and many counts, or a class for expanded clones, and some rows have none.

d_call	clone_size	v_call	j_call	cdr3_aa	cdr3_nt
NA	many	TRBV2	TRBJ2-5	CASSPPSGRGETQYF	TGTGCCAGCAGTCCTCCCTCGGGGAGAGGAGAGACCCAGTACTTC
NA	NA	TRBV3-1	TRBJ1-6	CASSQDNRRINSLLHF	TGTGCCAGCAGCCAAGACAATCGCCGCATTAATTCACTCCTCCACTTT
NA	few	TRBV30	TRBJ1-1	CAWTLFDTEAFF	TGTGCCTGGACCCTCTTCGACACTGAAGCTTTCTTT
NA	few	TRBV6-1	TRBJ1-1	CASVARPVNTEAFF	TGTGCCAGCGTGGCCCGGCCTGTGAACACTGAAGCTTTCTTT
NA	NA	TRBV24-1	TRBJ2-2	CATSDLGVDRGELFF	TGTGCCACCAGTGATTTGGGCGTCGACCGCGGGGAGCTGTTTTTT
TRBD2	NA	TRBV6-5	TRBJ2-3	CASSYGSGYATDTQYF	TGTGCCAGCAGTTACGGTAGCGGGTATGCGACAGATACGCAGTATTTT
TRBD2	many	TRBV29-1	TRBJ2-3	CSVRGGSGGATDTQYF	TGCAGCGTTAGGGGTGGAAGCGGGGGGGCCACAGATACGCAGTATTTT
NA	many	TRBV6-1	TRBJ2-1	CASSEGGFTHNEQFF	TGTGCCAGCAGTGAAGGGGGATTTACACACAATGAGCAGTTCTTC
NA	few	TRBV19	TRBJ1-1	CASSMVDGSEAFF	TGTGCCAGTAGTATGGTAGACGGTTCTGAAGCTTTCTTT
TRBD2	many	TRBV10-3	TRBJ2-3	CAISDSSGGAGDTQYF	TGTGCCATCAGTGACTCTAGCGGGGGGGCAGGAGATACGCAGTATTTT